The clone carrying this T cell receptor beta chain has only one observation. This sample is drawn from a study of blood T cell repertoires in COVID-19. TCRdb's table, derived via immunoSEQ multiplex PCR, lists solely in-frame clones and lacks some. Here the sample spans a few hundred thousand clones, 70% to 90% being singletons. Sample: PBMCs or T cells enriched from blood (not recorded which). The sequence was collected from a woman in her 30s who had recovered from COVID-19.

Here the CDR3 DNA reads TGTGCCAGCGGTATTGGGACAGGTGCCGGGGAGCAGTACTTC. Encoded protein: CASGIGTGAGEQYF. The gene calls are TRBV2 and TRBJ2-7; 8 positions agree with TRBD1. Per germline, CDR1 SNHLY and CDR2 FYNNEI. Losses at the gene ends were 8 bases for V and 7 bases for J; bases not matched to a gene: 13. The CDR3 is made up of 14 amino acids.